The rows below give T cell receptor beta chains drawn from one sample of a study of blood T cell repertoires in COVID-19. Here immunoSEQ multiplex PCR was the method, and the copy in TCRdb shows in-frame clones only, minus some. The sample includes 87,000 or so clones, roughly 84% of them seen just once. Specimen: peripheral blood. The receptor set was obtained from an elderly woman with acute or convalescent COVID-19. Each CDR3 is given with its conserved first and last residue. A D gene is named only where the DNA matches it firmly. Not every row has a clone size; where given, it reads once, few, many or a size class.

-	TRBV5-1	-	13	TRBJ1-1	TGCGCCAGCAGCTTACTAGGGGGCACTGAAGCTTTCTTT	CASSLLGGTEAFF
-	TRBV14	-	16	TRBJ1-4	TGTGCCAGCAGCCCGACTGGGTGGGGCACTAATGAAAAACTGTTTTTT	CASSPTGWGTNEKLFF
TRBD1	TRBV9	-	15	TRBJ2-1	TGTGCCAGCAGCGGCGGACAGGGCCTCTACAATGAGCAGTTCTTC	CASSGGQGLYNEQFF
-	TRBV19	-	13	TRBJ1-2	TGTGCCAGTCGCGGCAGAGCTCACTATGGCTACACCTTC	CASRGRAHYGYTF
TRBD1	TRBV4-3	-	17	TRBJ1-6	TGCGCCAGCAGCCAAGTCCCCACAGGGGAAGGTAATTCACCCCTCCACTTT	CASSQVPTGEGNSPLHF
-	TRBV29-1	-	14	TRBJ1-1	TGCAGCGTTTCCCCCGGGACAATTAACACTGAAGCTTTCTTT	CSVSPGTINTEAFF
-	TRBV5-1	-	13	TRBJ2-5	TGCGCCAGCAGCTCCTCTCCAGGAGAGACCCAGTACTTC	CASSSSPGETQYF
-	TRBV9	-	13	TRBJ1-1	TGTGCCAGCAGCTTCAACACAGGCACTGAAGCTTTCTTT	CASSFNTGTEAFF
TRBD2	TRBV27	-	14	TRBJ2-7	TGTGCCAGCAGGGGACTAGCGGGAGGCTACGAGCAGTACTTC	CASRGLAGGYEQYF
TRBD2	TRBV7-2	-	17	TRBJ2-1	TGTGCCAGCAGTTTAAGAGGACTAGCGGGGCCCTACAATGAGCAGTTCTTC	CASSLRGLAGPYNEQFF
-	TRBV18	once	16	TRBJ2-1	TGTGCCAGCTCACCACCGGCAGGTGGTGGGTACAATGAGCAGTTCTTC	CASSPPAGGGYNEQFF
-	TRBV7-6	-	12	TRBJ1-5	TGTGCCAGCAGCTCACCGGAGCAGCCCCAGCATTTT	CASSSPEQPQHF
TRBD1	TRBV30	-	14	TRBJ2-7	TGTGCCTCTGAGGGGGCGGCACCCACCGGCGAGCAGTACTTC	CASEGAAPTGEQYF
TRBD2	TRBV10-1	-	15	TRBJ2-3	TGCGCCAGCAGTGAGGCTAGCGGGAGAACAGATACGCAGTATTTT	CASSEASGRTDTQYF
-	TRBV7-3	-	15	TRBJ2-1	TGTGCCAGCAGCCCTTACCGGGGGGCTGGGAATGAGCAGTTCTTC	CASSPYRGAGNEQFF
TRBD1	TRBV5-1	-	16	TRBJ2-2	TGCGCCAGCAGCTCTCCCGGGACAGGGAACACCGGGGAGCTGTTTTTT	CASSSPGTGNTGELFF
-	TRBV12-3/TRBV12-4	-	13	TRBJ1-4	TGTGCCAGCAGTTTGGATCGGGGGGGGAAACTGTTTTTT	CASSLDRGGKLFF
-	TRBV18	-	16	TRBJ1-1	TGTGCCAGCTCACCACCGAACGGACAGATGAACACTGAAGCTTTCTTT	CASSPPNGQMNTEAFF
-	TRBV19	few	16	TRBJ2-3	TGTGCCAGTACCTTAGGACGCTCGAGGGCCACAGATACGCAGTATTTT	CASTLGRSRATDTQYF
TRBD1	TRBV7-2	-	14	TRBJ1-2	TGTGCCAGCAGCTTACTCGGACAGGGCGGGGGCTACACCTTC	CASSLLGQGGGYTF
-	TRBV12-3/TRBV12-4	-	11	TRBJ2-4	TGTGCCAGCAGGGGCGAAAACATTCAGTACTTC	CASRGENIQYF
-	TRBV2	few	13	TRBJ1-2	TGTGCCAGCAGCACCAGACAGGACTATGGCTACACCTTC	CASSTRQDYGYTF
-	TRBV7-8	few	16	TRBJ2-1	TGTGCCAGCAGCTTATACCTCTCTAGCGACTACAATGAGCAGTTCTTC	CASSLYLSSDYNEQFF
TRBD1	TRBV6-5	-	14	TRBJ1-3	TGTGCCAGCTCTGAGGCAGGGGGCGCGAACACCATATATTTT	CASSEAGGANTIYF
-	TRBV6-2/TRBV6-3	-	19	TRBJ1-6	TGTGCCAGCAGTCTCAGGGACTACAGCGGTTCCTCCTATAATTCACCCCTCCACTTT	CASSLRDYSGSSYNSPLHF
TRBD1	TRBV5-1	-	16	TRBJ1-1	TGCGCCAGCAGCATGGGACAGAGGAATGTGAACACTGAAGCTTTCTTT	CASSMGQRNVNTEAFF
TRBD2	TRBV2	-	15	TRBJ2-7	TGTGCCAGCGTTAAGGGGACTAGCGAGAAGAACGAGCAGTACTTC	CASVKGTSEKNEQYF
-	TRBV5-4	-	12	TRBJ2-1	TGTGCCAGCAGCGTCCCCCGGGAGGAGCAGTTCTTC	CASSVPREEQFF
-	TRBV12-3/TRBV12-4	-	12	TRBJ1-6	TGTGCCAGCAGTTTTCGAGATTCACCCCTCCACTTT	CASSFRDSPLHF
-	TRBV29-1	-	11	TRBJ1-4	TGCAGCGTTGAATCGGTTGAAAAACTGTTTTTT	CSVESVEKLFF
TRBD1	TRBV5-1	-	14	TRBJ2-2	TGCGCCAGCAGCTTCCTGACAGGGAACGGGGAGCTGTTTTTT	CASSFLTGNGELFF
-	TRBV25-1	-	10	TRBJ1-1	TGTGCCTCGAGAAACACTGAAGCTTTCTTT	CASRNTEAFF